The entry below gives a single T cell receptor beta chain sequence along with its context. This entry is derived from a study of blood T cell repertoires in COVID-19. In the study overall: COVID-19 samples, acute and convalescent, were from the United States, Italy and Spain. PBMCs, B-cell-depleted T cells, or T cells were the source of the cDNA or gDNA that made up the material.

The table came from immunoSEQ multiplex PCR; TCRdb's copy has only in-frame clones and leaves some out. The repertoire holds about 130,000 clones, with around 86% as singletons. This TCR was recovered from a woman in her 70s with COVID-19, enrolled during active disease. Sequenced: peripheral blood.

CDR3 residues: CASSRLGRSYEQYF. In DNA form, the CDR3 reads TGTGCCAGTAGCCGACTAGGTCGTTCCTACGAGCAGTACTTC. The V gene is TRBV19, the J gene TRBJ2-7, with D possibly TRBD2 on 6 matching bases. CDR3 length: 14 residues. Trimming left V 6 bases short and J 1 base short, with 13 bases between. The germline CDR1 and CDR2 sequences are LNHDA and SQIVND (reference sequence). Full variable domain (outside the CDR3, taken from reference TRBV19 and TRBJ2-7): DGGITQSPKYLFRKEGQNVTLSCEQNLNHDAMYWYRQDPGQGLRLIYYSQIVNDFQKGDIAEGYSVSREKKESFPLTVTSAQKNPTAFYLCASSRLGRSYEQYFGPGTRLTVT.